Shown below are 25 T cell receptor beta chains from a single sample sequenced in a study of T cells in Graves' hyperthyroidism and ophthalmopathy. Template material for amplifying TCR beta CDR3 regions consisted of RNA transcripts. The primer set for the first-round RT-PCR of the TCR CDR3 was HTBI. TCRdb independently ran MiXCR on the multiplex PCR reads; one entry per CDR3 protein. The sample includes 300,000 or so distinct CDR3 sequences, approximately 17% of them seen just once. Sequencing input: blood. These TCRs come from a man under 40 with Graves' hyperthyroidism.

This clonotype was recorded a few times. The chain employs TRBV29-1 and TRBJ1-3, with 7 bases matching TRBD1. This CDR3 spans 13 amino acids. CDR1 and CDR2 (germline): SQVTM, ANQGSEA. Trimming cost V 7 bases and J 0 bases; bases outside gene matches: 3. CDR3 sequence: CSGQGYSGNTIYF. CDR3 DNA sequence: TGCAGCGGACAGGGATACTCTGGAAACACCATATATTTT. Full variable domain (remainder filled in from reference TRBV29-1 and TRBJ1-3): SAVISQKPSRDICQRGTSLTIQCQVDSQVTMMFWYRQQPGQSLTLIATANQGSEATYESGFVIDKFPISRPNLTFSTLTVSNMSPEDSSIYLCSGQGYSGNTIYFGEGSWLTVV.

For the CDR3, the DNA is TGTGCCAGCAGCTTAATCACTACAGACGGGGAGCTGTTTTTT. Translation gives CASSLITTDGELFF. The chain is built from TRBV7-9 and TRBJ2-2; D not certain. This CDR3 has 14 amino acids. Germline V gene data show CDR1 as SEHNR and CDR2 as FQNEAQ (reference sequence). The V and J ends lost 2 bases and 7 bases respectively, with 11 bases between them.

This clonotype was counted ten times or more. V gene TRBV12-3 or TRBV12-4 combines with J gene TRBJ1-2; D remains unclear. V was pared by 1 base and J by 4 bases, with 7 bases between. The CDR3 has 13 residues. This CDR3 reads CASSLVWGYGYTF. CDR3 coding DNA: TGTGCCAGCAGTTTAGTTTGGGGCTATGGCTACACCTTC.

This clonotype was detected ten times or more. The V call is TRBV7-2, the J call TRBJ2-7; D may be TRBD2 (6 bases). Trimming shortened V by 4 bases and J by 3 bases, and 13 bases separated the two germline ends. Germline V CDR1 and CDR2: SGHTA, FQGNSA. This CDR3 is built from 14 residues. The chain's CDR3 is CASSSGLSGYEQYF. The CDR3 nucleotides read TGTGCCAGCAGCTCCGGACTAAGCGGCTACGAGCAGTACTTC.

This clonotype was seen repeatedly, ten times or more. The chain has TRBV11-3 and TRBJ2-1; D may be TRBD1 (6 bases). The V end lost 3 bases, the J end lost 6 bases, and 9 bases lay between the germline ends. CDR1 is SGHNT and CDR2 is YENEEA in the germline V gene. The length of the CDR3 is 13 residues. DNA of the CDR3: TGTGCCAGCAGCTTGTCAGGGGCCAATGAGCAGTTCTTC. It specifies CASSLSGANEQFF. Together with reference TRBV11-3 and TRBJ2-1, the CDR3 gives the full variable domain: EAGVVQSPRYKIIEKKQPVAFWCNPISGHNTLYWYLQNLGQGPELLIRYENEEAVDDSQLPKDRFSAERLKGVDSTLKIQPAELGDSAVYLCASSLSGANEQFFGPGTRLTVL.

The chain couples TRBV13 to TRBJ2-7, with 8 bases aligning to TRBD2. The V segment lost 3 bases and the J segment 7 bases; nucleotides outside the gene matches: 11. In germline, CDR1 is PRHDT, CDR2 FYEKMQ (reference sequence). This CDR3 is built from 15 residues. The CDR3 spells CASSFTAGVRKEQYF. The CDR3 bases are TGTGCCAGCAGCTTTACAGCGGGGGTCCGGAAAGAGCAGTACTTC.

The table lists this clonotype with many counts. This chain joins TRBV7-6 and TRBJ2-3; D remains ambiguous. V was pared by 2 bases and J by 6 bases, with 15 bases between. CDR3 size: 15 residues. Germline lookup yields CDR1 SGHVS and CDR2 FNYEAQ. CDR3 amino acids: CASSLILSRRDTQYF. The CDR3 bases are TGTGCCAGCAGCTTAATACTCAGCCGGCGGGATACGCAGTATTTT.

This clonotype was observed many times. This chain joins TRBV7-3 and TRBJ1-6; no clear D gene. Germline lookup yields CDR1 SGHTA and CDR2 FQGTGA. The length of the CDR3 is 14 residues. V lost 2 bases to trimming and J lost 10 bases, with 12 bases between them. The CDR3 bases are TGTGCCAGCAGCTTAGGGGAGAGGAGCTCACCCCTCCACTTT. Its translation: CASSLGERSSPLHF.

J is TRBJ2-5 and V is TRBV6-2 or TRBV6-3; no firm D call. This CDR3 contains 11 residues. Germline V lookup: CDR1 MNHEY, CDR2 SVGEGT. Trimming took 10 bases from V and 2 from J, leaving 8 bases between them. The CDR3 loop reads CAIGRQETQYF. CDR3 DNA sequence: TGTGCCATCGGACGGCAAGAGACCCAGTACTTC.

This chain connects TRBV3-1 to TRBJ2-5; 8 bases match TRBD1. Trimming cost V 1 base and J 2 bases; bases outside gene matches: 6. CDR3 size: 16 residues. From germline, CDR1 is LGHDT and CDR2 YNNKEL (reference sequence). Written as DNA, the CDR3 is TGTGCCAGCAGCCAAGGGACAGGGCTCCGTCAAGAGACCCAGTACTTC. This codes for CASSQGTGLRQETQYF.

This clonotype was observed at least ten times. The chain couples TRBV28 to TRBJ2-1; 8 nucleotides agree with TRBD1. V lost 5 bases, J lost 8 bases, and 5 bases stayed unmatched. This CDR3 has 13 amino acids. Germline V CDR1 and CDR2: MDHEN, SYDVKM. The CDR3 bases are TGTGCCAGCAGTATTGGACAGGGCTATGAGCAGTTCTTC. Its translation is CASSIGQGYEQFF. The whole variable domain, filled in from reference TRBV28 and TRBJ2-1, reads DVKVTQSSRYLVKRTGEKVFLECVQDMDHENMFWYRQDPGLGLRLIYFSYDVKMKEKGDIPEGYSVSREKKERFSLILESASTNQTSMYLCASSIGQGYEQFFGPGTRLTVL.

This clonotype was counted a few times. The chain joins TRBV11-1 to TRBJ2-4, with a tentative D call TRBD2 (6 bases). The germline V gene encodes CDR1 SGHAT and CDR2 FQDESV (reference sequence). CDR3 size: 18 residues. V was shortened by 4 bases and J by 0 bases, with 19 bases between the two germline ends. CDR3 loop: CASSSTGGETIAKNIQYF. The CDR3, as DNA: TGTGCCAGCAGCTCCACTGGCGGGGAGACGATAGCCAAAAACATTCAGTACTTC.

Many counts were recorded for this clonotype. V usage is TRBV7-2 and J usage is TRBJ2-5; either TRBD1 or TRBD2 may fit D (5 bases each). Germline values: CDR1 SGHTA, CDR2 FQGNSA. V lost 7 bases and J 6 bases, leaving 15 bases between the germline ends. The CDR3 spans 13 residues. CDR3 region: CASTLSPGQTQYF. CDR3 in DNA: TGTGCCAGCACCCTGTCCCCGGGGCAGACCCAGTACTTC.

This clonotype was counted between two and nine times. The J gene is TRBJ1-3, the V gene TRBV20-1; D might be TRBD1 (6 bases). This CDR3 has 16 amino acids. Trimming stripped 0 bases from V and 3 bases from J, with 15 bases between. The germline CDR1 and CDR2 sequences are DFQATT and SNEGSKA (reference sequence). The CDR3: CSARDFSGARGNTIYF. Here the CDR3 DNA reads TGCAGTGCTAGAGATTTCTCGGGGGCTCGTGGAAACACCATATATTTT.

This clonotype appeared many times. This chain uses TRBV28 with TRBJ1-2; D gene unclear. This CDR3 is built from 12 residues. V gave up 9 bases and J gave up 0 bases, with 8 bases separating them. Germline loops: CDR1 MDHEN, CDR2 SYDVKM. The DNA for the CDR3 is TGTGCCAGTTTGGACCCTAACTATGGCTACACCTTC. This gives the protein CASLDPNYGYTF.

For this clonotype: One base away lies a much larger clone, so this may be a sequencing read error. This CDR3 is missing its conserved last phenylalanine or tryptophan, likely due to a read error. This chain joins TRBV12-3 or TRBV12-4 and TRBJ1-6; 9 bases map to TRBD1. The CDR3 totals 14 residues. J was trimmed by 6 bases and V by 6 bases; bases with no gene match: 3. The CDR3 DNA follows: TGTGCCAGCAGAACAGGGGGCTTTAATTCACCCCTCCACCTT. Translation: CASRTGGFNSPLHL.

This clonotype showed up many times. The chain has TRBV5-5 and TRBJ2-5; D is perhaps TRBD1 or TRBD2 (6 bases each). The CDR3 runs to 15 residues. With 4 bases removed from V and 0 bases from J, the gap between germline ends came to 13 bases. The germline CDR1 and CDR2 sequences are SGHKS and YYEKEE (reference sequence). CDR3 amino acids: CASSVGGWYQETQYF. The CDR3 DNA follows: TGTGCCAGCAGCGTCGGGGGCTGGTACCAAGAGACCCAGTACTTC.

This clonotype turned up a few times. This could be a read error, since a much larger clone is one nucleotide away. This chain uses TRBV3-1 with TRBJ1-1; the D gene is possibly TRBD1 (5 bases). The CDR3 consists of 14 residues. Germline lookup yields CDR1 LGHDT and CDR2 YNNKEL (reference sequence). The CDR3 is CVSSQDYRGTEAFF. The CDR3 DNA reads as TGTGTCAGCAGCCAAGATTATAGGGGCACTGAAGCTTTCTTT.

This clonotype was found a few times. The chain has TRBV4-1 and TRBJ2-1, with 7 bases lining up with TRBD1. The CDR3 is 15 residues long. Per germline, CDR1 MGHRA and CDR2 YSYEKL. V lost 3 bases to trimming and J lost 7 bases; unmatched junction nucleotides: 9. The CDR3 coding sequence is TGCGCCAGCAGCCAGCAACAGGGGCGGGCGAATGAGCAGTTCTTC. Residues: CASSQQQGRANEQFF.

This clonotype occurred many times. The chain is built from TRBV11-1 and TRBJ2-1; a weak D match, TRBD2 (5 bases). Germline CDR1 and CDR2: SGHAT and FQDESV (reference sequence). V lost 1 base, J lost 9 bases, and 19 bases lay in between. This CDR3 contains 16 residues. The CDR3 DNA reads TGTGCCAGCAGCTTAGGTAGGCTACCGGCGGGCAGTGAGCAGTTCTTC. It is translated as CASSLGRLPAGSEQFF.

The chain is built from TRBV25-1 and TRBJ2-1, with D possibly being TRBD2 (6 bases). The CDR3 is 12 residues long. The V gene's germline CDR1 is MGHDK and CDR2 SYGVNS. V was pared by 1 base and J by 8 bases, with 6 bases between. Here the CDR3 DNA reads TGTGCCAGCAGTGAATGGGGGGATGAGCAGTTCTTC. It translates to CASSEWGDEQFF.

This clonotype has a count of ten or more. The chain joins TRBV11-3 to TRBJ2-1; D possibly corresponds to TRBD2 (6 bases). CDR1 and CDR2 from the germline V gene are SGHNT and YENEEA. CDR3 length: 13 amino acids. Deletions cut 5 bases from V and 4 bases from J, with 9 bases between. This chain's CDR3 is CASSPGGYNEQFF. The CDR3 DNA is TGTGCCAGCAGCCCCGGGGGTTACAATGAGCAGTTCTTC.

This clonotype was recorded a few times. The CDR3 coding sequence is TGCAGTGCTAGAGATTCTGTTGGCGCCGGGGAGCTGTTTTTT. Translating gives CSARDSVGAGELFF. This sequence joins TRBV20-1 and TRBJ2-2; no clear D. The CDR3 runs 14 residues. Trimming left V 0 bases short and J 6 bases short, with 11 bases between. In germline, CDR1 is DFQATT, CDR2 SNEGSKA (reference sequence).

The chain uses TRBV28 and TRBJ2-7; D is perhaps TRBD1 (6 bases). The germline V gene has CDR1 MDHEN and CDR2 SYDVKM. The V and J ends lost 5 bases and 4 bases respectively, with 18 bases between them. CDR3 size: 15 residues. The CDR3 DNA reads as TGTGCCAGCAGTGCGCAGAGAGGGGGTGCGTACGAGCAGTACTTC. Its protein product is CASSAQRGGAYEQYF.

CDR3 region: CASSYGLGGTEAFF. The CDR3 nucleotides are TGTGCCAGCAGTTACGGGCTCGGGGGCACTGAAGCTTTCTTT. The chain couples TRBV27 to TRBJ1-1; D may be TRBD1 (5 bases). This CDR3 comprises 14 residues. Trimming took 4 bases from V and 4 from J, leaving 13 bases between them. CDR1 and CDR2 (germline): MNHEY, SMNVEV (reference sequence).